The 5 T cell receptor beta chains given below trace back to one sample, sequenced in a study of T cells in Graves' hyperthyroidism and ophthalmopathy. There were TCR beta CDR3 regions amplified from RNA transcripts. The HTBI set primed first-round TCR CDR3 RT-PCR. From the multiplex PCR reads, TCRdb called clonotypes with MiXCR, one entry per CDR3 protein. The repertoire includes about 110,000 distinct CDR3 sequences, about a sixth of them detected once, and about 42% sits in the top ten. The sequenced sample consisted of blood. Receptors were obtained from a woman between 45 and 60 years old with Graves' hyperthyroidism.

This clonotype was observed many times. The CDR3 region is CASSPTLAGAPDTQYF. As DNA, the CDR3 is TGTGCCAGCAGCCCAACACTAGCGGGAGCACCAGATACGCAGTATTTT. The chain combines TRBV7-8 with TRBJ2-3; 11 bases are shared with TRBD2. The CDR3 contains 16 residues. J lost 4 bases, V lost 5 bases, and 8 bases had no gene match. Per germline, CDR1 SGHVS and CDR2 FQNEAQ.

The CDR3 DNA reads TGCAGTGCTAGTAGCGGGAGGGTCGTCAACGAGCAGTACTTC. This encodes CSASSGRVVNEQYF. The chain links TRBV20-1 to TRBJ2-7; the match to TRBD2 covers 11 bases. The trim removed 3 bases at V and 5 bases at J, leaving 6 bases unmatched. This CDR3 region has 14 residues. The germline CDR1 and CDR2 sequences are DFQATT and SNEGSKA (reference sequence).

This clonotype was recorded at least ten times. The CDR3 nucleotides read TGCGCCAGCAGCCAAGATCGCGGGGGCGTAATGTACGAGCAGTACTTC. Amino acids: CASSQDRGGVMYEQYF. V and J are TRBV4-1 and TRBJ2-7; TRBD2 is a possible D gene (7 bases). Per germline, CDR1 MGHRA and CDR2 YSYEKL. V was pared by 0 bases and J by 4 bases, with 16 bases between. The length of the CDR3 is 16 residues.

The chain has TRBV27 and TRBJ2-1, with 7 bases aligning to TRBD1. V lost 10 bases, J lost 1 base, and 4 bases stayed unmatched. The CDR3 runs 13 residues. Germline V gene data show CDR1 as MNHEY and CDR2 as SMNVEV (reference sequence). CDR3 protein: CATGRGSYNEQFF. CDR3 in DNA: TGTGCCACCGGCAGGGGGTCCTACAATGAGCAGTTCTTC.

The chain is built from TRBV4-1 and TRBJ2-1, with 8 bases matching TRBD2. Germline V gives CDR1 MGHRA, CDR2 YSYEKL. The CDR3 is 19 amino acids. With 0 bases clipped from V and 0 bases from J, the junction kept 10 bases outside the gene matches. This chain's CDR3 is CASSQDGGGAGSSYNEQFF. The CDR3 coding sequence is TGCGCCAGCAGCCAAGACGGGGGGGGCGCCGGGAGCTCCTACAATGAGCAGTTCTTC.